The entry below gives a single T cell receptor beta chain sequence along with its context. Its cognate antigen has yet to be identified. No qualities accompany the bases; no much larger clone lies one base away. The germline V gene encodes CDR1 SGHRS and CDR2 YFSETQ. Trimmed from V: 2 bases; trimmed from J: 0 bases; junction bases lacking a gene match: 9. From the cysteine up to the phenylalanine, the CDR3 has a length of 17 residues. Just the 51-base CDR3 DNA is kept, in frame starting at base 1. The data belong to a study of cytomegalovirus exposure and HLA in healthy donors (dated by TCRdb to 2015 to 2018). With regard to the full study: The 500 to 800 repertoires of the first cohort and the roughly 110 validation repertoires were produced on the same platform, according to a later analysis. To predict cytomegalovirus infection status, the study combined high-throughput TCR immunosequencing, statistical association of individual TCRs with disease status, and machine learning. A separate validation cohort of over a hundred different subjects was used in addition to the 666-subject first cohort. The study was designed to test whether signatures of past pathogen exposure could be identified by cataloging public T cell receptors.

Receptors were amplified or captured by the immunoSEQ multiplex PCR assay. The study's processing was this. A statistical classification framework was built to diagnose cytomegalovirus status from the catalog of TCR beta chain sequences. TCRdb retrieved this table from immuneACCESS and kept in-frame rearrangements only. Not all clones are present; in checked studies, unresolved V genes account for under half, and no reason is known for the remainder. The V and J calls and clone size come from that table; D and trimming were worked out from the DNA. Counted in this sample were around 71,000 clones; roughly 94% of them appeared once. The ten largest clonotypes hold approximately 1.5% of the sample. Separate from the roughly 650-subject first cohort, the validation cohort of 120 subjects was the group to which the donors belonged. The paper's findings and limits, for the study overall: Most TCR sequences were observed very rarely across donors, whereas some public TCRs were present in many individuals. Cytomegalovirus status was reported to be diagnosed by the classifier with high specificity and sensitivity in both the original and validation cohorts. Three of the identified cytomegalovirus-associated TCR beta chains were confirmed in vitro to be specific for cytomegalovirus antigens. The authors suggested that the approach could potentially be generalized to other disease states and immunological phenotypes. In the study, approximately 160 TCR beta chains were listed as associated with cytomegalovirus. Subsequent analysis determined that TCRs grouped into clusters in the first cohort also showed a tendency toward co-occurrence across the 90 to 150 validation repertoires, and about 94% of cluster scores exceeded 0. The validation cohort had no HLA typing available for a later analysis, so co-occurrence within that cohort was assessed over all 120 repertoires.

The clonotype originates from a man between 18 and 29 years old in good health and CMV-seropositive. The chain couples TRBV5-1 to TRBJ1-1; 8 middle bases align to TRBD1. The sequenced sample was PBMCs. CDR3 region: CASSLAGGYKMNTEAFF. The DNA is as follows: TGCGCCAGCAGCTTAGCAGGGGGCTATAAGATGAACACTGAAGCTTTCTTT.